The sequence of this T cell receptor beta chain was determined in a study of identical twins. Points from the study as a whole: Insertions were fewer in abundant cord blood beta clonotypes, whereas memory repertoires showed none of this pattern. Sequences that were out-of-frame, alpha and twin-shared displayed an excess of low generation probability. Cross-sectional statistical analysis was relied on for the conclusions, without the same donors being followed.

TCRdb reprocessed the 5' RACE reads with MiXCR, giving one entry per CDR3 protein. The sample consists of about 200,000 distinct CDR3 sequences, 5.5% to 7.5% of them appearing once. This clonotype occurred many times. Its matching antigen is unknown. This sample was shared with a second study, whose subject was T cells expressing NK-cell markers. From that second work: Sequencing of TCR beta repertoires drew on sorted CD3+CD56+NKG2C+, CD3+CD56+NKG2C- and CD3+CD56-NKG2C+ T cells.

Sequencing was carried out using CD8+ T cells sorted from blood. The sequence was collected from a woman under 30 in good health.

The CDR3 sequence is CASSYDGYEQYF. CDR3 DNA: TGTGCCAGCAGCTACGACGGCTACGAGCAGTACTTC. This sequence joins TRBV6-2 or TRBV6-3 and TRBJ2-7, with no clear D. With 6 bases removed from V and 3 bases from J, the gap between germline ends came to 9 bases. The germline V gene encodes CDR1 MNHEY and CDR2 SVGEGT. The CDR3 consists of 12 residues.